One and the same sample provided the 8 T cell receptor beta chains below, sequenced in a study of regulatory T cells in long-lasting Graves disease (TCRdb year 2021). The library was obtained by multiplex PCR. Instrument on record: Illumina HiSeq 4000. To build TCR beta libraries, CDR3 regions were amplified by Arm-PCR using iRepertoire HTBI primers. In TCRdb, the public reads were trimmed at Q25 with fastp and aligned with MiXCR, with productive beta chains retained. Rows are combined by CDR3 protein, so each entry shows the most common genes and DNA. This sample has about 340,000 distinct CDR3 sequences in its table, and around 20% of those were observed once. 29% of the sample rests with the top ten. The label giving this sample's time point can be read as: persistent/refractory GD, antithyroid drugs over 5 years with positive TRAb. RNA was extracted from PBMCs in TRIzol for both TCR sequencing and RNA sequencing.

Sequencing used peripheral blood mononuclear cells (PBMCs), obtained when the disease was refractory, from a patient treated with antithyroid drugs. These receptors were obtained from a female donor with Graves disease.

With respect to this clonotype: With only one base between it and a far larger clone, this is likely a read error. CDR3 in amino acids: CASSPRRGEAQYF. The DNA for the CDR3 is TGTGCCAGCAGTCCTAGACGGGGTGAGGCCCAGTACTTC. The rearrangement links TRBV12-3 or TRBV12-4 to TRBJ2-7; tentative D call: TRBD2 (5 bases). There are 13 residues in the CDR3. The V gene lost 5 bases and the J gene lost 10 bases, with 18 bases spanning the gap.

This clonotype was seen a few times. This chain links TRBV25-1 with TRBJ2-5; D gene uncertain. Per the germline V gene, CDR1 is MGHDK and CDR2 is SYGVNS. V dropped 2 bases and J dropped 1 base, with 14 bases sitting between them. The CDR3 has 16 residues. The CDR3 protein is CASSELVGWRQETQYF. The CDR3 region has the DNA TGTGCCAGCAGTGAACTCGTGGGTTGGCGCCAAGAGACCCAGTACTTC.

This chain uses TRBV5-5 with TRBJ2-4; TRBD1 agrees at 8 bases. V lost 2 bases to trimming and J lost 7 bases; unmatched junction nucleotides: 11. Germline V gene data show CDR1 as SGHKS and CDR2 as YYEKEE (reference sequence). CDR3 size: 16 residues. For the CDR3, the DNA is TGTGCCAGCAGCTTTGGGTGGGGACAGGTCATGAACATTCAGTACTTC. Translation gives CASSFGWGQVMNIQYF.

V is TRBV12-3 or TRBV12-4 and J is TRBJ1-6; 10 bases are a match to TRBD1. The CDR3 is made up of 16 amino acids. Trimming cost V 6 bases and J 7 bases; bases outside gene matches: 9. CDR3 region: CASRPPGQGNNSPLHF. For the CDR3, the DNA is TGTGCCAGCAGACCCCCGGGACAGGGGAACAATTCACCCCTCCACTTT.

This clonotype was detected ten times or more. The CDR3 reads CAISVGGASEQYF. In DNA form, the CDR3 reads TGTGCCATCAGTGTCGGGGGGGCAAGCGAGCAGTACTTC. The chain uses TRBV10-3 and TRBJ2-7; 8 bases map to TRBD2. With 4 bases clipped from V and 6 bases from J, the junction kept 5 bases outside the gene matches. Germline CDR1 and CDR2: ENHRY and SYGVKD. The CDR3 has 13 amino acids.

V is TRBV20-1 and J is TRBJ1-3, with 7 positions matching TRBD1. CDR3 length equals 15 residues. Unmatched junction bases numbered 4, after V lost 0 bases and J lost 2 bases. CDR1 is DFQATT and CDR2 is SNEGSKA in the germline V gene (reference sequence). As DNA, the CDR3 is TGCAGTGCTAGAGATGACGGGACAGCTGGAAACACCATATATTTT. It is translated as CSARDDGTAGNTIYF.

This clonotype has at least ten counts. Here the CDR3 DNA reads TGTGCCAGCAGTTTCCAAGAGACCCAGTACTTC. This translates into CASSFQETQYF. The chain has TRBV7-2 and TRBJ2-5, with D unresolved. In germline, CDR1 is SGHTA, CDR2 FQGNSA. CDR3 length: 11 residues. Deletions cut 6 bases from V and 1 base from J, with 3 bases between.

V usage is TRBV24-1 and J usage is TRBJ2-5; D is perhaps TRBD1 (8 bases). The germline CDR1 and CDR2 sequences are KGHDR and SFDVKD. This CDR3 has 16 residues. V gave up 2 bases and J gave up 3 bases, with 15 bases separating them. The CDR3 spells CATSDSGQGGKETQYF. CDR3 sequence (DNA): TGTGCCACCAGTGATTCCGGACAGGGAGGGAAAGAGACCCAGTACTTC.